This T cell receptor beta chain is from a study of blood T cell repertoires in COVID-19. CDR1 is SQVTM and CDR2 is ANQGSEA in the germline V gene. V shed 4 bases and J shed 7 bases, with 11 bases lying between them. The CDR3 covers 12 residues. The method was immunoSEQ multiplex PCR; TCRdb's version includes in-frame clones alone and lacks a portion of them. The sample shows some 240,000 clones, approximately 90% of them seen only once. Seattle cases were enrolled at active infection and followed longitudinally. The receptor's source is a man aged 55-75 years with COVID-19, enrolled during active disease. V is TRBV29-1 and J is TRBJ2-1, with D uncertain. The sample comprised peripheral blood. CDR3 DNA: TGCAGCGTTGGGCCTAGTTCAAATGAGCAGTTCTTC. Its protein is CSVGPSSNEQFF.